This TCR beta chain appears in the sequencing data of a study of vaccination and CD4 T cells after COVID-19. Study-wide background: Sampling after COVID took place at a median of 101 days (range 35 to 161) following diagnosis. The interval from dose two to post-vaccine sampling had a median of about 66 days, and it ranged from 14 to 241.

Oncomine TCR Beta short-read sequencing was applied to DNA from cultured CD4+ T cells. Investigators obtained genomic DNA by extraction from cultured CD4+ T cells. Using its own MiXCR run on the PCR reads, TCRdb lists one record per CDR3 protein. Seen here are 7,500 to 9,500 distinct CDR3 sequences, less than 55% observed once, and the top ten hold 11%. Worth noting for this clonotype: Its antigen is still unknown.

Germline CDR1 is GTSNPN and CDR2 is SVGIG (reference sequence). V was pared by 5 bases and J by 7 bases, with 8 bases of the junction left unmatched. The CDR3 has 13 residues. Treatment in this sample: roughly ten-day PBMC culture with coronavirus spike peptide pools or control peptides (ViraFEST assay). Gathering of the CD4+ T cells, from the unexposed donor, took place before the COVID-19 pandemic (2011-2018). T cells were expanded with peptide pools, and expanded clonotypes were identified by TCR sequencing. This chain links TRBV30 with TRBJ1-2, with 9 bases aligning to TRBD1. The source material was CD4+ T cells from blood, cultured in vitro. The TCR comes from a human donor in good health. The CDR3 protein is CAWLTGGASGYTF. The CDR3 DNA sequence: TGTGCCTGGTTAACAGGGGGCGCATCTGGCTACACCTTC.